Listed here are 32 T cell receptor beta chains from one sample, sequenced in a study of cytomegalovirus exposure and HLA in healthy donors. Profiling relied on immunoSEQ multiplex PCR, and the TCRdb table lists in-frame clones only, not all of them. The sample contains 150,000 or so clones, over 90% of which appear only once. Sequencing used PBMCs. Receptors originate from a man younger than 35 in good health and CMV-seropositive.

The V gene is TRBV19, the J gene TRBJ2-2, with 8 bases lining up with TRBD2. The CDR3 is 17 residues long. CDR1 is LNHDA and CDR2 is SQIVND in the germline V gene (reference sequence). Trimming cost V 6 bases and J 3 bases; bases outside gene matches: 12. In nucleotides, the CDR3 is TGTGCCAGTAGCGGGAGGGTTCGGTTTCGGTACACCGGGGAGCTGTTTTTT. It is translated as CASSGRVRFRYTGELFF.

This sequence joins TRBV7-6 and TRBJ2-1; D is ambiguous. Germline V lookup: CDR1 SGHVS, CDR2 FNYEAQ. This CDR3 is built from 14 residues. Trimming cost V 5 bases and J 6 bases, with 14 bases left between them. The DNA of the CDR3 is TGTGCCAGCAGCCCCCGGGTGCTTGCCAATGAGCAGTTCTTC. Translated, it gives CASSPRVLANEQFF.

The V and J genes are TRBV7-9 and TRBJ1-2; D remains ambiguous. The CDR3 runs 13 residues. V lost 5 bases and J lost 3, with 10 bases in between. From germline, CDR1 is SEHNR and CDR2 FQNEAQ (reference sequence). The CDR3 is CASSETGYYGYTF. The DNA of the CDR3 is TGTGCCAGCAGCGAGACGGGGTACTATGGCTACACCTTC.

CDR3 loop: CASSYGTEETQYF. DNA for the CDR3: TGTGCCAGCAGTTATGGGACAGAAGAGACCCAGTACTTC. The chain joins TRBV28 to TRBJ2-5; 7 bases fit TRBD1. Germline assignment: CDR1 MDHEN and CDR2 SYDVKM. V dropped 4 bases and J dropped 3; count of bases not matched to a gene: 2. This CDR3 has 13 amino acids.

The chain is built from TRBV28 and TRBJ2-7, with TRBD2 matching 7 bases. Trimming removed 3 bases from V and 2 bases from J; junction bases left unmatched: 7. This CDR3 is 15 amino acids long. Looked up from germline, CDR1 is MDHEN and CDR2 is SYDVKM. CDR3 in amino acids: CASSLGGRLTYEQYF. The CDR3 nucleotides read TGTGCCAGCAGTTTGGGAGGGAGGCTTACCTACGAGCAGTACTTC.

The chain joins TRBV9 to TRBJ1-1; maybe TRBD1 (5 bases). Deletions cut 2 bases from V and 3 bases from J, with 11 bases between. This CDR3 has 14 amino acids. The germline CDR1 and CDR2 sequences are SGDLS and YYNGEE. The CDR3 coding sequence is TGTGCCAGCAGCGTGGGTGGCAGGGACACTGAAGCTTTCTTT. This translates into CASSVGGRDTEAFF.

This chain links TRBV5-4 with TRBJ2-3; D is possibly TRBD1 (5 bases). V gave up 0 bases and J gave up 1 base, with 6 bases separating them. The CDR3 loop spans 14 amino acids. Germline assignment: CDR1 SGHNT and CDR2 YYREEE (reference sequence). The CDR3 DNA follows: TGTGCCAGCAGCTTGGGACAGCGCACAGATACGCAGTATTTT. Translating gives CASSLGQRTDTQYF.

The CDR3 is CASSTSRVRSEIHYGYTF. Written as DNA, the CDR3 is TGCGCCAGCAGCACCTCCAGGGTGCGGTCCGAGATACACTATGGCTACACCTTC. The genes are TRBV5-1 and TRBJ1-2, with D tentatively TRBD1 (5 bases). The CDR3 spans 18 residues. Between the trimmed V and J ends, which lost 4 bases and 3 bases, there was a span of 25 bases. Germline V lookup: CDR1 SGHRS, CDR2 YFSETQ.

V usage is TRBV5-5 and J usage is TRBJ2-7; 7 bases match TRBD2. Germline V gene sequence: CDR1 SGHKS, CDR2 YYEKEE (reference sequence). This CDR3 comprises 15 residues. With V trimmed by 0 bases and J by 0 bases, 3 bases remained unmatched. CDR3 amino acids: CASSLGLAVSYEQYF. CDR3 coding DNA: TGTGCCAGCAGCTTGGGTCTAGCGGTCTCCTACGAGCAGTACTTC.

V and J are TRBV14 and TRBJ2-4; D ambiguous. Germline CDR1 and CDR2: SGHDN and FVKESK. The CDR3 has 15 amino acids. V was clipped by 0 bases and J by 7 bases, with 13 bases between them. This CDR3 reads CASSQDMIYGNIQYF. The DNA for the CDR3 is TGTGCCAGCAGCCAAGATATGATCTACGGGAACATTCAGTACTTC.

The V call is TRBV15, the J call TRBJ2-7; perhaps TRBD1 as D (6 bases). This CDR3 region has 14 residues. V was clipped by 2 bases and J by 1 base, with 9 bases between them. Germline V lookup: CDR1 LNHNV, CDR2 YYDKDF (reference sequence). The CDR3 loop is CATSRQGQSYEQYF. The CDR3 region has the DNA TGTGCCACCAGCAGACAAGGACAGTCCTACGAGCAGTACTTC.

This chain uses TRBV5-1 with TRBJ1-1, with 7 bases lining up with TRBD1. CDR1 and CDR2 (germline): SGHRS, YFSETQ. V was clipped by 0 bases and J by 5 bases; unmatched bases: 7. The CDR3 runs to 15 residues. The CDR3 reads CASSLGQGDWTEAFF. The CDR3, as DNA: TGCGCCAGCAGCTTGGGGCAGGGGGATTGGACTGAAGCTTTCTTT.

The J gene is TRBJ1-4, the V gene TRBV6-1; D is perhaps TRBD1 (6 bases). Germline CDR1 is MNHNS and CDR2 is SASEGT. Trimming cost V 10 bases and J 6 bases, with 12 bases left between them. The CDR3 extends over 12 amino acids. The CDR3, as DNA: TGTGCCACCATGGGGGCGGATGAAAAACTGTTTTTT. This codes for CATMGADEKLFF.

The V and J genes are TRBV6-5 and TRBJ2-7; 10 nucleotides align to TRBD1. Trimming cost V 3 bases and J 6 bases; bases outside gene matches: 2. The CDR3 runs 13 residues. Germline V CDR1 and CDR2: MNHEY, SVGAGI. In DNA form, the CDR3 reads TGTGCCAGCAGTTATGGGACAGGGGCCGAGCAGTACTTC. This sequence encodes CASSYGTGAEQYF.

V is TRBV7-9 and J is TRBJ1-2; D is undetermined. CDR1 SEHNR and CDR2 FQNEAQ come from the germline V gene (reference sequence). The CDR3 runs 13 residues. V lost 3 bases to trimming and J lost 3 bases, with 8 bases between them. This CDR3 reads CASSFAGDYGYTF. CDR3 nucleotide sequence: TGTGCCAGCAGCTTTGCCGGGGACTATGGCTACACCTTC.

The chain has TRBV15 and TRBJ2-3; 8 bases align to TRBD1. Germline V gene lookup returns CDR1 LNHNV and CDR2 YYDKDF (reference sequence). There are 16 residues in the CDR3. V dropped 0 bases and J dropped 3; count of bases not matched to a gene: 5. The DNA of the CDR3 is TGTGCCACCAGCAGAGACAGGGGGCTATGGACAGATACGCAGTATTTT. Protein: CATSRDRGLWTDTQYF.

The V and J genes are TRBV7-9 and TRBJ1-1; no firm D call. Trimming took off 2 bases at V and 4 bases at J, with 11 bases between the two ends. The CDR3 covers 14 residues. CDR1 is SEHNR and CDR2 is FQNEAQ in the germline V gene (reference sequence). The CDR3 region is CASSLMTGSTEAFF. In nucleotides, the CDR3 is TGTGCCAGCAGCTTAATGACGGGGAGCACTGAAGCTTTCTTT.

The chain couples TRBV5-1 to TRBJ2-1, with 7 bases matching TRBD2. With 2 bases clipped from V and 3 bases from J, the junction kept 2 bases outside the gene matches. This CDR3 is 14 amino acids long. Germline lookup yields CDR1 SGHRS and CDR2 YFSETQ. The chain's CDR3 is CASSFGGVYNEQFF. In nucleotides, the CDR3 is TGCGCCAGCAGCTTTGGGGGGGTCTACAATGAGCAGTTCTTC.

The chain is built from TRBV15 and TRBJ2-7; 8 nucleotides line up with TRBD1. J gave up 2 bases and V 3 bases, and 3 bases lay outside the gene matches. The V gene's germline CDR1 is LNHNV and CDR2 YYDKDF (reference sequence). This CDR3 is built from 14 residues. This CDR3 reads CATSSDRGPYEQYF. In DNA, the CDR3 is TGTGCCACCAGCAGCGACAGGGGCCCCTACGAGCAGTACTTC.

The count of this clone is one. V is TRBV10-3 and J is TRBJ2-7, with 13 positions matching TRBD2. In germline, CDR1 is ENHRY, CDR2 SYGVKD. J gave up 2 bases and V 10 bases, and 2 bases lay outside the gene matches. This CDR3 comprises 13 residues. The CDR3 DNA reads TGTGCCACACTAGCGGGAGGGGCCTACGAGCAGTACTTC. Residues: CATLAGGAYEQYF.

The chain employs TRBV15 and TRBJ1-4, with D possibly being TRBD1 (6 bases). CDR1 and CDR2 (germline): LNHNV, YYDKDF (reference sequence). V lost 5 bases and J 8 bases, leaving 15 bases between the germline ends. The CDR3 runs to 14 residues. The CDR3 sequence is CATSLLRDTEKLFF. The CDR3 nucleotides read TGTGCCACCAGCCTACTCCGGGACACCGAAAAACTGTTTTTT.

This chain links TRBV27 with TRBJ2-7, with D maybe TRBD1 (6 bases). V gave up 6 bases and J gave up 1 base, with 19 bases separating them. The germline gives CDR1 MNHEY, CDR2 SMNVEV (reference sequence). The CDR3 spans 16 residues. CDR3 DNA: TGTGCCAGCAGACTCGCAGGGGCCCTCGATTCCTACGAGCAGTACTTC. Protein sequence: CASRLAGALDSYEQYF.

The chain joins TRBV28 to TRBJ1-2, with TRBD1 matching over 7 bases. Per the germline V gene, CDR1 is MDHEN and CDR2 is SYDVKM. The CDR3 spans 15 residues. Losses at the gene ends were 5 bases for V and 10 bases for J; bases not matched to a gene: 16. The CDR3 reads CASSPPGDSFGDYTF. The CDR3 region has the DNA TGTGCCAGCAGTCCCCCGGGGGACAGCTTTGGGGACTACACCTTC.

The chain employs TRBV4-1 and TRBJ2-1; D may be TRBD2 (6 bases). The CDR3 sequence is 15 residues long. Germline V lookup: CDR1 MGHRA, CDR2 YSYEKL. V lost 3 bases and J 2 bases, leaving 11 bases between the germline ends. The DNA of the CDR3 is TGCGCCAGCAGCCAGGCGGGATCAGCCTACAATGAGCAGTTCTTC. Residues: CASSQAGSAYNEQFF.

The CDR3 loop is CASSGSASGVGDTQYF. The CDR3 DNA reads TGTGCCAGCAGTGGATCGGCTAGCGGAGTGGGGGATACGCAGTATTTT. The V gene is TRBV2, the J gene TRBJ2-3; 7 positions match TRBD2. Unmatched junction bases numbered 13, after V lost 4 bases and J lost 6 bases. CDR1 SNHLY and CDR2 FYNNEI come from the germline V gene. The CDR3 extends over 16 amino acids.

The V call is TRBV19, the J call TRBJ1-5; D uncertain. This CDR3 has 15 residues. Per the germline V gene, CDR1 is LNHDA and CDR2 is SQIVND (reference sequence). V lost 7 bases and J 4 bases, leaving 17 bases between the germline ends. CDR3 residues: CASTVYPGRNQPQHF. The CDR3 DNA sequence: TGTGCCAGTACCGTATATCCTGGGAGAAATCAGCCCCAGCATTTT.

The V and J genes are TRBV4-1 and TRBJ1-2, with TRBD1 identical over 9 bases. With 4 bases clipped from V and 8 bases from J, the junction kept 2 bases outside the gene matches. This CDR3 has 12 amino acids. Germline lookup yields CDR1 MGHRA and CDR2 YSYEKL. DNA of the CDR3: TGCGCCAGCAGCCTAACAGGGGGCGGCTACACCTTC. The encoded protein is CASSLTGGGYTF.

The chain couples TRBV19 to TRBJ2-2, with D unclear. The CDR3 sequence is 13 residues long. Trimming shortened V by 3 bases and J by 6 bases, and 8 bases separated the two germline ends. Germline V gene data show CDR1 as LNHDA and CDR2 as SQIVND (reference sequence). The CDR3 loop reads CASSMTSPGELFF. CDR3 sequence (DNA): TGTGCCAGTAGTATGACAAGTCCCGGGGAGCTGTTTTTT.

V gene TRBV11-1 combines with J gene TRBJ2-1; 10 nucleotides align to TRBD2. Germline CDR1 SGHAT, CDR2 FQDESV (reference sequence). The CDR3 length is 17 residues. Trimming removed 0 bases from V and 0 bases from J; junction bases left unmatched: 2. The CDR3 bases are TGTGCCAGCAGCTTAGCGGCTAGCGGGAGCTCCTACAATGAGCAGTTCTTC. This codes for CASSLAASGSSYNEQFF.

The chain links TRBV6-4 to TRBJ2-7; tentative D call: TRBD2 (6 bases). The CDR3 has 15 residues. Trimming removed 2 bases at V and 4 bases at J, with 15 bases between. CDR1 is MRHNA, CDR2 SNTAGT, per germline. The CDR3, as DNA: TGTGCCAGCAGTGACCCCCGGACTACTTCGTACGAGCAGTACTTC. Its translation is CASSDPRTTSYEQYF.

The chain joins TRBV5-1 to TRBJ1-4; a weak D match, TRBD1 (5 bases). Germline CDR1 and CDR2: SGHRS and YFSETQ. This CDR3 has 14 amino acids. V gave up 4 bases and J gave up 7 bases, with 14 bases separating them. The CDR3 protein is CASSRDSESEKLFF. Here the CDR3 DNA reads TGCGCCAGCAGCCGGGACTCCGAGAGTGAAAAACTGTTTTTT.

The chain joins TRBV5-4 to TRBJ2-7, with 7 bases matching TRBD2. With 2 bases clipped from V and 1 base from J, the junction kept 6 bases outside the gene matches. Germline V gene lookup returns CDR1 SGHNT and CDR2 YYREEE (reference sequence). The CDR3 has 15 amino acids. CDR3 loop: CASSFGLGASYEQYF. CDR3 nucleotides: TGTGCCAGCAGCTTCGGACTAGGGGCTTCCTACGAGCAGTACTTC.